The 14 T cell receptor beta chains in this list originate from one sample, sequenced in a study of blood T cell repertoires in COVID-19. TCRdb keeps only in-frame clones here, not all; method: immunoSEQ multiplex PCR. Of around 250,000 clones listed, over 70% are singletons. Sequencing was performed on PBMCs or T cells enriched from blood (not recorded which). All receptors come from a woman in her thirties or forties who had been exposed to COVID-19.

This rearrangement joins TRBV28 to TRBJ2-5; 10 nucleotides agree with TRBD2. After removal of 3 bases from V and 5 bases from J, the junction contained 9 bases not matched to a gene. Per germline, CDR1 MDHEN and CDR2 SYDVKM. The CDR3 is 16 amino acids. CDR3 in amino acids: CASSFPRAGGPETQYF. CDR3 sequence (DNA): TGTGCCAGCAGTTTCCCCAGAGCGGGGGGGCCGGAGACCCAGTACTTC.

This chain links TRBV9 with TRBJ2-1; D might be TRBD2 (5 bases). Germline CDR1 SGDLS, CDR2 YYNGEE. V dropped 3 bases and J dropped 6 bases, with 7 bases sitting between them. This CDR3 has 12 residues. The CDR3 sequence: CASSGGLNEQFF. In DNA form, the CDR3 reads TGTGCCAGCAGCGGAGGACTCAATGAGCAGTTCTTC. Full variable domain (missing parts from reference TRBV9 and TRBJ2-1): DSGVTQTPKHLITATGQRVTLRCSPRSGDLSVYWYQQSLDQGLQFLIQYYNGEERAKGNILERFSAQQFPDLHSELNLSSLELGDSALYFCASSGGLNEQFFGPGTRLTVL.

This chain connects TRBV2 to TRBJ2-1; 10 nucleotides align to TRBD1. V was clipped by 2 bases and J by 7 bases; unmatched bases: 5. Per the germline V gene, CDR1 is SNHLY and CDR2 is FYNNEI. This CDR3 has 15 residues. The CDR3: CASSEMGQGSNEQFF. The DNA for the CDR3 is TGTGCCAGCAGTGAAATGGGACAGGGGAGTAATGAGCAGTTCTTC.

This sequence joins TRBV27 and TRBJ2-1; possible D gene TRBD2, 5 bases. The CDR3 is made up of 14 amino acids. Trimming took off 6 bases at V and 10 bases at J, with 19 bases between the two ends. Germline loops: CDR1 MNHEY, CDR2 SMNVEV (reference sequence). Here the CDR3 DNA reads TGTGCCAGCAGCATCGGTCGGGGTCCGGGAGAGCAGTTCTTC. Amino acids: CASSIGRGPGEQFF.

Regarding this clone: This same CDR3 is encoded by further DNA sequences in the sample. CDR3 protein: CASSRTGNYGYTF. CDR3 nucleotides: TGTGCCAGCAGCCGCACAGGGAACTATGGCTACACCTTC. V gene TRBV6-5 combines with J gene TRBJ1-2; D is perhaps TRBD1 (6 bases). Germline V lookup: CDR1 MNHEY, CDR2 SVGAGI. Trimming removed 6 bases at V and 2 bases at J, with 10 bases between. This CDR3 has 13 residues.

The chain employs TRBV7-9 and TRBJ1-1; D is undetermined. CDR3 length: 14 residues. Germline CDR1 SEHNR, CDR2 FQNEAQ (reference sequence). The V end was cut by 0 bases, the J end by 7 bases, with 12 bases between. CDR3 DNA sequence: TGTGCCAGCAGCTTAGCGTTCGGGGTGGGTGAAGCTTTCTTT. Residues: CASSLAFGVGEAFF.

V and J are TRBV11-2 and TRBJ2-7; tentative D call: TRBD1 (6 bases). In germline, CDR1 is SGHAT, CDR2 FQNNGV. The CDR3 has 14 amino acids. V was clipped by 2 bases and J by 4 bases, with 12 bases between them. CDR3 nucleotide sequence: TGTGCCAGCAGCTTATCCCCCAGGGGATACGAGCAGTACGTC. Its protein is CASSLSPRGYEQYV.

The CDR3 reads CASSFGTNQPQHF. CDR3 nucleotides: TGCGCCAGCAGCTTCGGGACAAATCAGCCCCAGCATTTT. The chain carries TRBV5-1 and TRBJ1-5; D might be TRBD1 (6 bases). Trimming took off 2 bases at V and 4 bases at J, with 7 bases between the two ends. Germline CDR1 is SGHRS and CDR2 is YFSETQ. The CDR3 is made up of 13 amino acids.

This clone was seen a single time. V is TRBV7-9 and J is TRBJ2-1; 7 nucleotides line up with TRBD1. Germline CDR1 reads SEHNR; CDR2 reads FQNEAQ (reference sequence). The V gene end was trimmed by 7 bases and the J gene end by 3 bases; junction bases not matched to a gene: 9. This CDR3 spans 15 amino acids. The CDR3 sequence: CASNLPGDSYNEQFF. Written as DNA, the CDR3 is TGTGCCAGCAACCTGCCCGGGGACAGCTACAATGAGCAGTTCTTC.

The gene calls are TRBV9 and TRBJ1-1; no reliable D call. Germline values: CDR1 SGDLS, CDR2 YYNGEE. This CDR3 has 12 amino acids. V was cut by 3 bases and J by 7 bases, with 10 bases left in between. Here the CDR3 reads CASSGPENEAFF. CDR3 bases: TGTGCCAGCAGCGGACCGGAGAATGAAGCTTTCTTT.

The genes are TRBV28 and TRBJ2-5, with 10 bases matching TRBD2. This CDR3 comprises 14 residues. Losses at the gene ends were 6 bases for V and 9 bases for J; bases not matched to a gene: 10. Germline CDR1 reads MDHEN; CDR2 reads SYDVKM. The DNA for the CDR3 is TGTGCCAGCAGGGGGACTAGCGTGTCGCTGGCCCAGTACTTC. As protein: CASRGTSVSLAQYF.

The rearrangement uses TRBV5-6 and TRBJ2-7, with D hard to call. V was trimmed by 5 bases and J by 0 bases, leaving 15 bases between them. Germline assignment: CDR1 SGHDT and CDR2 YYEEEE. CDR3 length: 15 amino acids. The CDR3 nucleotides are TGTGCCAGCAGGGCTGGAGCGCAGAGCTCCTACGAGCAGTACGTC. Protein: CASRAGAQSSYEQYV.

CDR3 in amino acids: CASSRTSGAPDTQYF. For the CDR3, the DNA is TGTGCCAGTAGTAGGACTAGCGGGGCCCCAGATACGCAGTATTTT. This rearrangement joins TRBV19 to TRBJ2-3; the match to TRBD2 covers 12 bases. Germline loops: CDR1 LNHDA, CDR2 SQIVND (reference sequence). The CDR3 has 15 amino acids. Unmatched junction bases numbered 3, after V lost 4 bases and J lost 4 bases.

As to this clone: Other DNA variants within this sample encode the same CDR3. This chain connects TRBV7-9 to TRBJ1-1; possible D gene TRBD1, 6 bases. V lost 5 bases to trimming and J lost 5 bases, with 9 bases between them. The CDR3 contains 12 residues. Germline CDR1 SEHNR, CDR2 FQNEAQ (reference sequence). CDR3 DNA sequence: TGTGCCAGCAGCAGAGGGGGTACTGAAGCTTTCTTT. This sequence encodes CASSRGGTEAFF.